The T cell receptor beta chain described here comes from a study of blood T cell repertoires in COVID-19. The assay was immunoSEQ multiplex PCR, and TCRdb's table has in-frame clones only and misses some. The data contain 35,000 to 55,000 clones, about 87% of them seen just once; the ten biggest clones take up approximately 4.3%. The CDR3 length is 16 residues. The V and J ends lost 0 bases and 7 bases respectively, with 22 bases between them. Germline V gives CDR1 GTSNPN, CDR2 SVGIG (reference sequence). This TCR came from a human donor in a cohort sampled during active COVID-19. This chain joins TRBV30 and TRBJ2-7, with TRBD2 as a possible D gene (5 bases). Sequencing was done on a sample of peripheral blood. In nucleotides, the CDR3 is TGTGCCTGGAGTGTACGAAGGGCTAATGTTAGAGGGGAGCAGTACTTC. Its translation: CAWSVRRANVRGEQYF.